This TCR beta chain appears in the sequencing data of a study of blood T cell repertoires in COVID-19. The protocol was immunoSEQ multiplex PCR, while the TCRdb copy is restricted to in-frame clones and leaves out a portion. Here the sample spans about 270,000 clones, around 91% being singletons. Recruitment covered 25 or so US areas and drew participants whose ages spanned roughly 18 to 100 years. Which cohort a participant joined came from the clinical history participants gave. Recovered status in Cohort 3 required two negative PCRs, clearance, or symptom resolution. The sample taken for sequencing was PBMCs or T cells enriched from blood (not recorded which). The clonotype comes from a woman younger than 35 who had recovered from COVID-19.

For the CDR3, the DNA is TGTGCCAGCAGCCCCCACCGGACAGGGGGCGCCTACTATGGCTACACCTTC. Amino acid sequence: CASSPHRTGGAYYGYTF. The chain is built from TRBV7-9 and TRBJ1-2, with 11 bases aligning to TRBD1. The CDR3 totals 17 residues. J was trimmed by 3 bases and V by 5 bases; bases with no gene match: 11. Germline-derived CDR1 and CDR2 are SEHNR and FQNEAQ (reference sequence).